This T cell receptor beta chain derives from a study of shared clonotypes between healthy human individuals. Study conclusions and caveats: Genetic and exposure-history diversity was limited by the few donors.

Source study methods: As immunoSEQ supplied junction-only sequences (without quality scores), filtering differed. Generated by immunoSEQ multiplex PCR, the TCRdb table keeps only in-frame clones and is missing some. V and J calls plus clone size are reproduced from that table; the DNA served to infer D and trimming. The sample has about 450,000 clones, roughly 77% seen once. Concerning this clone itself: Antigen specificity is unknown.

CDR3 length equals 16 residues. Germline V gene data show CDR1 as SGHAT and CDR2 as FQNNGV. Losses at the gene ends were 0 bases for V and 4 bases for J; bases not matched to a gene: 4. Unsorted samples relied on around 100 million PBMCs, which served as the source of genomic DNA. The source is a middle-aged woman in good health. Some clones in this sample may be carry-over from other donors' samples. The genes are TRBV11-2 and TRBJ2-1; 9 nucleotides match TRBD2. The sample consisted of PBMCs. CDR3 sequence: CASSLDAGGPYNEQFF. The CDR3 DNA sequence: TGTGCCAGCAGCTTAGACGCGGGAGGGCCTTACAATGAGCAGTTCTTC.